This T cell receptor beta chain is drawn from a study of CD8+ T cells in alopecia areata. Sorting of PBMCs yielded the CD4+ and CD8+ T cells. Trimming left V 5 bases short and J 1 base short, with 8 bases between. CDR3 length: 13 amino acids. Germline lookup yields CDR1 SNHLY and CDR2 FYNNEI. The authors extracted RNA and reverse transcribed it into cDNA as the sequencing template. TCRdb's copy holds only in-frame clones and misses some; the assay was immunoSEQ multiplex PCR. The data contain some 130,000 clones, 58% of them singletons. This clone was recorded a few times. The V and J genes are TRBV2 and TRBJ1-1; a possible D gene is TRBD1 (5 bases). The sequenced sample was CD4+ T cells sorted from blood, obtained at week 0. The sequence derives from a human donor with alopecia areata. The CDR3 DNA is TGTGCCAGCAGTCTCACAGGGAACACTGAAGCTTTCTTT. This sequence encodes CASSLTGNTEAFF.